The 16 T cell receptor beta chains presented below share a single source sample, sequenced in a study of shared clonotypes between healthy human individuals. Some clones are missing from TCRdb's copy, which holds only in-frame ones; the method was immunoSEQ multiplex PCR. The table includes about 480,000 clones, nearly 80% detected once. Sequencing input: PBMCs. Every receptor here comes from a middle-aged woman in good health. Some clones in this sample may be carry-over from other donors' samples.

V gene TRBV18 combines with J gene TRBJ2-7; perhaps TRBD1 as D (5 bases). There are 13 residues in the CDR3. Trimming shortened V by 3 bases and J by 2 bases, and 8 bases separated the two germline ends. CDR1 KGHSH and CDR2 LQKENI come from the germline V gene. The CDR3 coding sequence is TGTGCCAGCTCACCCCCGGACACCTACGAGCAGTACTTC. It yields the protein CASSPPDTYEQYF.

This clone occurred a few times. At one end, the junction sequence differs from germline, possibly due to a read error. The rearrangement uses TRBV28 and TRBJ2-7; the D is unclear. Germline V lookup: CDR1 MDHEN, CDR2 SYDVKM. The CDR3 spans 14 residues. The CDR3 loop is CASNLMKFYGEQYF. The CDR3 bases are TGTGCCAGCAATTTAATGAAGTTTTACGGCGAGCAGTACTTC. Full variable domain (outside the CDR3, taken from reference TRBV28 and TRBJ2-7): DVKVTQSSRYLVKRTGEKVFLECVQDMDHENMFWYRQDPGLGLRLIYFSYDVKMKEKGDIPEGYSVSREKKERFSLILESASTNQTSMYLCASNLMKFYGEQYFGPGTRLTVT.

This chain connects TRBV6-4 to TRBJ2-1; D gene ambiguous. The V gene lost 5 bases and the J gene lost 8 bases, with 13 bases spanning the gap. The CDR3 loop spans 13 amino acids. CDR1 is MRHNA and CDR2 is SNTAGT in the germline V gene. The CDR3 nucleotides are TGTGCCAGCAGTCTGGAAGGTGGGGATGAGCAGTTCTTC. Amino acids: CASSLEGGDEQFF.

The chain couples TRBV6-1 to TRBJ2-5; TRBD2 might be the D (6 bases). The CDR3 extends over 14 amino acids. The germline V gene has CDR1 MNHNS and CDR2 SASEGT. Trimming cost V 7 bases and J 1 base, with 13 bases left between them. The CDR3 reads CASNGGPRQETQYF. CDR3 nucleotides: TGTGCCAGCAACGGGGGACCCCGCCAAGAGACCCAGTACTTC.

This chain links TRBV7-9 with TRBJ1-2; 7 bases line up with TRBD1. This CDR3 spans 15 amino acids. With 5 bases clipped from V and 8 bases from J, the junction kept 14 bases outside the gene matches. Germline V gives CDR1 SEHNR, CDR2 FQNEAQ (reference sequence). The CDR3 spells CASSHRPGTVDGYTF. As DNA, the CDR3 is TGTGCCAGCAGCCACCGTCCCGGGACAGTCGACGGCTACACCTTC.

CDR3 sequence: CASSPLTMNTEAFF. The CDR3 DNA sequence: TGTGCCAGCAGCCCCCTGACAATGAACACTGAAGCTTTCTTT. The chain links TRBV7-2 to TRBJ1-1; D ambiguous. The CDR3 length is 14 residues. V lost 5 bases and J 0 bases, leaving 10 bases between the germline ends. Germline lookup yields CDR1 SGHTA and CDR2 FQGNSA.

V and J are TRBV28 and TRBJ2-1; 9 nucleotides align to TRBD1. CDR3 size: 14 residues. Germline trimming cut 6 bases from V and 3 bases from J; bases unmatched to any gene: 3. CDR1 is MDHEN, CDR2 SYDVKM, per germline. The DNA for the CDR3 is TGTGCCAGCAGGGGGGACAGGGTCTACAATGAGCAGTTCTTC. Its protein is CASRGDRVYNEQFF.

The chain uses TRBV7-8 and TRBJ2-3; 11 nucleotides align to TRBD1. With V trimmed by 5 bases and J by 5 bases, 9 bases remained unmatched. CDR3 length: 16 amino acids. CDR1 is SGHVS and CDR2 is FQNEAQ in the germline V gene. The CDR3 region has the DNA TGTGCCAGCAGCGCCGGACAGGGGGCGTGGGTAGATACGCAGTATTTT. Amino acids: CASSAGQGAWVDTQYF.

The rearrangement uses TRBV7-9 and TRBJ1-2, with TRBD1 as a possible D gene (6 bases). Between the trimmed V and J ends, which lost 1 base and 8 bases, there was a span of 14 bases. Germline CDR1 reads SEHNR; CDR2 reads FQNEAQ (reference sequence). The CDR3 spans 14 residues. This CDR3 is CASSLVGRGNGYTF. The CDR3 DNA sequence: TGTGCCAGCAGCTTAGTGGGCAGGGGAAACGGCTACACCTTC.

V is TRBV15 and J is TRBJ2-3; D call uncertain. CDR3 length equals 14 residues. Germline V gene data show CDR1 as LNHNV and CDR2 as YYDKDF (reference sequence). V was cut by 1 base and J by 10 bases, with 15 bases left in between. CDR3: CATSRGGLDDSQYF. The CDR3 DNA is TGTGCCACCAGCAGAGGTGGCCTTGACGACTCGCAGTATTTT.

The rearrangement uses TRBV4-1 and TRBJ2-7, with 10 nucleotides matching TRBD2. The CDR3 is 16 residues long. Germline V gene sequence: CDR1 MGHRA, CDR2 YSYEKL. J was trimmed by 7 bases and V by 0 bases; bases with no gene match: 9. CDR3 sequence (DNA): TGCGCCAGCAGCCAAGACAGAGCGGGAGGGACTTTAGAGCAGTACTTC. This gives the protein CASSQDRAGGTLEQYF.

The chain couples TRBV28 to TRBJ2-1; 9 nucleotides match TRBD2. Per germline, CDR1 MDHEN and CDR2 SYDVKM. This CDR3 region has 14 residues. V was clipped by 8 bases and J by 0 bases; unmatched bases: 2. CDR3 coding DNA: TGTGCCAGCGTTAGCGGGGGCTCCTACAATGAGCAGTTCTTC. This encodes CASVSGGSYNEQFF.

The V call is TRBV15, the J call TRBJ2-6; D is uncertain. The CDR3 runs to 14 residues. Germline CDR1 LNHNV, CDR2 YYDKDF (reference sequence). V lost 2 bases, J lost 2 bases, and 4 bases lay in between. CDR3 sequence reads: CATSRSPGANVLTF. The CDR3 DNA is TGTGCCACCAGCAGAAGTCCTGGGGCCAACGTCCTGACTTTC. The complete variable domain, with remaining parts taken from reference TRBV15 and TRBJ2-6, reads DAMVIQNPRYQVTQFGKPVTLSCSQTLNHNVMYWYQQKSSQAPKLLFHYYDKDFNNEADTPDNFQSRRPNTSFCFLDIRSPGLGDTAMYLCATSRSPGANVLTFGAGSRLTVL.

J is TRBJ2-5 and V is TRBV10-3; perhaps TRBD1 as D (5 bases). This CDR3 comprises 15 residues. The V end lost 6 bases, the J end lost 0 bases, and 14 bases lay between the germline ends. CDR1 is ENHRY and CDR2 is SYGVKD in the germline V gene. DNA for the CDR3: TGTGCCATCAGCTCATACGGACAAAACCAAGAGACCCAGTACTTC. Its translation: CAISSYGQNQETQYF.

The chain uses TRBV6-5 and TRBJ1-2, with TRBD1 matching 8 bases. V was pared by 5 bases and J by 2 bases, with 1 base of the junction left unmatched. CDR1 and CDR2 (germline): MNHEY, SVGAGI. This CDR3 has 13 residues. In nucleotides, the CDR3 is TGTGCCAGCAGTGGACAGGGAAACTATGGCTACACCTTC. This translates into CASSGQGNYGYTF.

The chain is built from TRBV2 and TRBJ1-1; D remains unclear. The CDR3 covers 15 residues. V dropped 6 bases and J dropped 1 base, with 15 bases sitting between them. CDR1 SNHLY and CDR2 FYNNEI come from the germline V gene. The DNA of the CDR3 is TGTGCCAGCAGGGTGGGATTGATCCAGAACACTGAAGCTTTCTTT. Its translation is CASRVGLIQNTEAFF.